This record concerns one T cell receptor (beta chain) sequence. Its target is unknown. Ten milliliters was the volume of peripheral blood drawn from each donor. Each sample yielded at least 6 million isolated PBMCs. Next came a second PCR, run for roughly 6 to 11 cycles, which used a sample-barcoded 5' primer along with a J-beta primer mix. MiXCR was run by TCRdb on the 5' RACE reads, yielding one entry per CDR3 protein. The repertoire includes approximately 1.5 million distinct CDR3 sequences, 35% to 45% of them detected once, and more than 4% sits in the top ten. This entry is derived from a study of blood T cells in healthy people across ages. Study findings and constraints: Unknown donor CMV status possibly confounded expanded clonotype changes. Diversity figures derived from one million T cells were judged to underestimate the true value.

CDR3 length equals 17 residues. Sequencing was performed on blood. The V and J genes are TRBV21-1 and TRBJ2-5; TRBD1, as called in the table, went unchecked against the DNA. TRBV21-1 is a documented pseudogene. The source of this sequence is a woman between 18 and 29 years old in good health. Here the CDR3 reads CASSKAEEPGSGNEQYF. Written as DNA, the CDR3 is TGTGCCAGCAGCAAAGCGGAGGAACCCGGGAGTGGGAATGAGCAGTACTTC.